This entry features one T cell receptor beta chain sequence. What it recognizes is unknown. The data were obtained in a study of cytomegalovirus exposure and HLA in healthy donors. This PCR relied on a set of 60 Vbeta primers and 13 Jbeta primers. This table comes from immunoSEQ multiplex PCR, and its TCRdb copy is limited to in-frame clones, with some not included. The sample lists a few hundred thousand clones, about three quarters seen once, with around a sixth in the top ten. The study's findings and limits: Reports state that TCR beta sequences accurately predicted most subjects' HLA-A and HLA-B alleles. Later on, an analysis tied 15,000 or so TCR beta sequences to HLA alleles at 0.05 false discovery rate.

There are 18 residues in the CDR3. CDR1 is SEHNR and CDR2 is FQNEAQ in the germline V gene (reference sequence). The junction had 25 bases not matched to a gene; V was cut back by 5 bases and J by 12 bases. The specimen sequenced was PBMCs. The rearrangement uses TRBV7-9 and TRBJ2-1; 7 nucleotides line up with TRBD2. The TCR sequence derives from a man aged 40-50 years in good health and CMV-seronegative. CDR3 in amino acids: CASSLREGLAEYNEWQFF. The CDR3 DNA follows: TGTGCCAGCAGCCTAAGAGAGGGGCTAGCGGAATACAATGAGTGGCAGTTCTTC.